The clone carrying this T cell receptor (beta chain) has ten or more counts. What it recognizes is unknown. These data are taken from a study of T cells after yellow fever vaccination. One entry per CDR3 protein, called by TCRdb with MiXCR from the 5' RACE reads. Of around 320,000 distinct CDR3 sequences detected, approximately 4.3% appear once; the ten largest clones hold around 19%. The CDR3 spans 14 residues. Per germline, CDR1 SGHVS and CDR2 FNYEAQ. The V gene end was trimmed by 4 bases and the J gene end by 8 bases; junction bases not matched to a gene: 8. General study results and limits: Overlap between CD4 and CD8 compartments was detected for a small share of clonotypes.

The sequenced sample was PBMCs, obtained 15 days after the yellow fever booster vaccination. The chain joins TRBV7-6 to TRBJ2-1, with 7 bases lining up with TRBD1. The sequence came from a man aged 18 to 30 who received the YFV17D yellow fever vaccine. The CDR3 nucleotides are TGTGCCAGCAGCTCAAGACAGGGTTCGGATGAGCAGTTCTTC. It is translated as CASSSRQGSDEQFF.